This TCR beta chain comes out of a study of vaccination effects on CD4 cells after COVID-19 (dated by TCRdb to between 2020 and 2023). About the investigation overall: Across the study, the median time from the second dose to post-vaccine sampling was 72 days (range 14 to 241). SARS-CoV-2 spike-specific CD4+ TCR repertoires from before and after mRNA vaccination were compared in COVID-19 convalescent patients and in infection-naive vaccine recipients. The full study included some 10 COVID-19 convalescent patients and several SARS-CoV-2-naive healthy vaccine recipients. Cultures from other donors in the study were sequenced with the Oncomine TCR Beta short-read assay on an Illumina iSeq 100.

Libraries were prepared through the immunoSEQ multiplex PCR assay. TCR beta CDR3 sequencing was performed on DNA from the cultured, isolated CD4+ T cells. Processing in the source paper ran as follows. Non-productive TCR sequences were removed and reads were trimmed to the CDR3 region, keeping CDR3s of at least 7 amino acids. Antigen-specific clonotypes were identified with the MANAFEST web app by comparing expansion in peptide wells against reference cultures. For clones to be considered positive, expansion at FDR<0.05 versus reference and all other wells, an odds ratio above 5, and a frequency above 0.1% in two replicate wells were required. A clonotype was called cross-reactive if it was significantly expanded both in SARS-CoV-2 spike wells and in at least one common cold coronavirus spike condition. CDR3 similarity was assessed by Levenshtein distance with the stringdist R package, and unrooted trees were built with ape in R 3.6.1. This is the immuneACCESS table as TCRdb keeps it, with only in-frame sequences that have V and J called. A part of the clones is gone; compared with another copy, unresolved V genes explain less than half, and the rest is unexplained. The DNA gave D and trimming, while V, J and clone size come from that table. Within this sample are roughly 55,000 clones, with under 80% of them counted one time only. 1.5% to 2% of the sample lies in the top ten.

In the ViraFEST assay, PBMC were stimulated with viral peptide pools, and antigen-specific CD4+ T cell clonotypes were then identified by expansion using TCR sequencing. After 10 days of culture, CD4+ T cells were isolated with the EasySep CD4+ T cell isolation kit. Participants received two doses of either the BNT162b2 or the mRNA-1273 mRNA SARS-CoV-2 vaccine. The absence of prior SARS-CoV-2 infection in healthy vaccine recipients was confirmed by negative nucleocapsid antibodies before and after vaccination. Each well held around 2 million PBMC cultured in IMDM containing approximately 5.3% human AB serum, roughly 9.6 IU/ml IL-2 and gentamicin, along with approximately 10 ug/ml peptides. Half of the culture medium was replaced with fresh IL-2-containing medium on days 3 and 7. Unless noted otherwise, every peptide stimulation condition was cultured in triplicate wells. Using Ficoll-Paque Plus gradient centrifugation, PBMC were separated from whole blood and then either used fresh or cryopreserved at -140C. The overlapping peptide pools covered the spike proteins of SARS-CoV-2 and of the common cold coronaviruses HCoV-NL63, HCoV-OC43 and HCoV-229E. The QIAamp micro DNA kit was used to extract genomic DNA from the cultured CD4+ T cells.

From its cysteine to its phenylalanine, the CDR3 spans 15 amino acids. CDR3 DNA is the only sequence kept; it has 45 bases, read in frame from the first base. CDR1 and CDR2 are drawn from the germline V gene: SGHVS, FQNEAQ. V ends up 5 bases short and J 8 bases short, with an unmatched junction base count of 10. General findings and caveats noted by the study authors: Both infection-induced and vaccine-induced clones contracted markedly at late post-vaccination timepoints, which is consistent with waning T cell responses. The study was limited by a small number of convalescent patients and lacked early post-infection timepoints. In healthy vaccine recipients, vaccine-induced clones were almost all SARS-CoV-2 mono-reactive, with only 1 of 255 being cross-reactive with common cold coronaviruses.

This clone was seen more than once but under ten times. Its antigen has not been determined. Nothing much larger sits one base from this clone, and base qualities are not available. The rearranged chain carries TRBV7-8 and TRBJ1-2; TRBD1 matches 11 bases in the middle. The sequence was obtained from a human donor who received a COVID-19 vaccine. This specimen was CD4+ T cells from PBMCs cultured with HCoV-OC43 spike peptides, taken after COVID-19 vaccination. The cell subset or site label, as the study defines it: HCoV-OC43 spike overlapping peptide pool stimulation. The CDR3 region has the sequence CASSQLGQGAEGYTF. DNA sequence: TGTGCCAGCAGCCAACTCGGACAGGGGGCGGAGGGCTACACCTTC.